This TCR beta chain was sequenced for a study of cytomegalovirus exposure and HLA in healthy donors. Study at large: There were some 81 million unique TCRs (from HLA-typed donors) in an early data release.

PCR was performed using 60 Vbeta and 13 Jbeta primers. Assay: immunoSEQ multiplex PCR; the TCRdb copy retains only in-frame clones and omits some. The sample yields roughly 160,000 clones, over 75% seen once. Trimming left V 4 bases short and J 3 bases short, with 23 bases between. Germline CDR1 SQVTM, CDR2 ANQGSEA. CDR3 length: 17 residues. J is TRBJ2-3 and V is TRBV29-1; D perhaps matches TRBD2 (5 bases). The specimen was PBMCs. This TCR was recovered from a woman aged 25 to 39 in good health and CMV-seronegative. As DNA, the CDR3 is TGCAGCGTTGCTCGTTTTAGCGTGTCCCGACGAACAGATACGCAGTATTTT. Translating it yields CSVARFSVSRRTDTQYF.